This T cell receptor beta chain is from a study of Ad26.COV2.S vaccination and SARS-CoV-2 variants. Turning to the study itself: The donor belonged to the COV1001 Ad26.COV2.S trial arm. General study points: Whether participants received vaccine or placebo, their non-spike TCR breadth was similar. The placebo group had lower spike-specific TCR breadth than the vaccine recipients did.

TCRdb keeps only in-frame clones here, not all; method: immunoSEQ multiplex PCR. The sample has roughly 680,000 clones, 70% to 90% seen once. The treatment denotes: some 20 received Ad26.COV2.S at low or high dose, single or two shots; 5 received placebo; per-sample allocation not given. Samples analyzed were those drawn on day 63 after the first vaccine or placebo injection. The CDR3 totals 16 residues. Germline CDR1 reads KGHDR; CDR2 reads SFDVKD. V was trimmed by 3 bases and J by 5 bases, leaving 17 bases between them. A note on this clone: Its specificity is unknown.

The receptor was isolated from a person aged 18-65 years who received the Ad26.COV2.S COVID-19 vaccine or a placebo. The source was peripheral blood, collected in a trial of Ad26.COV2.S vaccine versus placebo. This rearrangement joins TRBV24-1 to TRBJ2-3, with D possibly TRBD2 on 5 matching bases. CDR3 region: CATSDGVRVRGDTQYF. The CDR3 bases are TGTGCCACCAGTGATGGTGTCCGGGTTCGGGGAGATACGCAGTATTTT.